This entry lists 12 T cell receptor beta chains sequenced from one sample in a study of T-cell reconstitution after alpha-beta-depleted transplantation in children. Unique molecular identifiers were incorporated into the prepared TCRbeta library. MiXCR, applied by TCRdb to the PCR reads, yields one record per CDR3 protein. The table has more than 200,000 distinct CDR3 sequences, roughly 24% seen once. The sequencing here drew on PBMCs, taken before TCRalphabeta/CD19-depleted stem cell transplant. The source is a girl aged 2 to 9 with Fanconi anemia, due to receive a stem cell transplant.

The chain combines TRBV10-3 with TRBJ2-1, with 9 bases lining up with TRBD2. Trimming removed 6 bases from V and 5 bases from J; junction bases left unmatched: 5. The CDR3 totals 14 residues. Germline CDR1 ENHRY, CDR2 SYGVKD. The CDR3 is CAIRSGGRNNEQFF. DNA for the CDR3: TGTGCCATCAGAAGCGGGGGGCGCAACAATGAGCAGTTCTTC.

This clonotype was seen repeatedly, ten times or more. V and J are TRBV20-1 and TRBJ2-7; the match to TRBD1 covers 9 bases. CDR1 is DFQATT and CDR2 is SNEGSKA in the germline V gene (reference sequence). This CDR3 spans 16 amino acids. With V trimmed by 5 bases and J by 0 bases, 11 bases remained unmatched. The CDR3 here is CSAPSKGTGSSYEQYF. The CDR3 bases are TGCAGTGCTCCTTCCAAAGGGACAGGGAGCTCCTACGAGCAGTACTTC.

This clonotype was observed at least ten times. The chain links TRBV9 to TRBJ2-7, with 9 bases aligning to TRBD1. The V gene end was trimmed by 6 bases and the J gene end by 4 bases; junction bases not matched to a gene: 8. Germline V lookup: CDR1 SGDLS, CDR2 YYNGEE. This CDR3 is 14 amino acids long. The CDR3: CASTPGTGRYEQYF. DNA of the CDR3: TGTGCCAGCACTCCCGGGACAGGGCGGTACGAGCAGTACTTC.

The chain carries TRBV29-1 and TRBJ2-7; D call uncertain. V was clipped by 1 base and J by 2 bases, with 9 bases between them. Germline CDR1 and CDR2: SQVTM and ANQGSEA. This CDR3 is built from 13 residues. CDR3 sequence: CSVEVEQPYEQYF. CDR3 bases: TGCAGCGTTGAAGTAGAACAGCCCTACGAGCAGTACTTC.

Only a few counts were recorded for this clonotype. The rearrangement joins TRBV29-1 to TRBJ2-3, with TRBD1 matching 7 bases. The germline gives CDR1 SQVTM, CDR2 ANQGSEA. The J segment lost 4 bases and the V segment lost 6 bases, leaving 10 bases of the junction unmatched. This CDR3 has 14 amino acids. CDR3 nucleotide sequence: TGCAGCGTGAGTATGGGACAGCTCTCAGATACGCAGTATTTT. Protein: CSVSMGQLSDTQYF.

This clonotype occurred many times. The J gene is TRBJ1-2, the V gene TRBV28; D is perhaps TRBD1 (5 bases). V was clipped by 4 bases and J by 1 base, with 10 bases between them. The length of the CDR3 is 14 residues. The germline gives CDR1 MDHEN, CDR2 SYDVKM. The CDR3: CASSSMTVNYGYTF. In nucleotides, the CDR3 is TGTGCCAGCAGTTCCATGACAGTTAACTATGGCTACACCTTC.

The chain uses TRBV7-2 and TRBJ2-6, with D unclear. V was cut by 5 bases and J by 4 bases, with 9 bases left in between. CDR3 length: 14 amino acids. CDR1 is SGHTA and CDR2 is FQGNSA in the germline V gene. CDR3 amino acids: CASSHTGGANVLTF. CDR3 nucleotides: TGTGCCAGCAGCCATACCGGGGGGGCCAACGTCCTGACTTTC.

The sample holds many counts of this clonotype. This chain joins TRBV7-2 and TRBJ2-1; D unclear. The CDR3 totals 13 residues. The germline V and J ends were trimmed by 2 bases and 2 bases, with 4 bases remaining between them. Germline lookup yields CDR1 SGHTA and CDR2 FQGNSA. CDR3 nucleotide sequence: TGTGCCAGCAGCTTAATAACCTACAATGAGCAGTTCTTC. The encoded protein is CASSLITYNEQFF.

The rearrangement links TRBV28 to TRBJ1-5; 7 positions agree with TRBD1. V lost 4 bases and J lost 2; bases outside the gene matches: 2. The CDR3 is made up of 14 amino acids. Germline CDR1 and CDR2: MDHEN and SYDVKM. The CDR3: CASSSRGGNQPQHF. The CDR3 nucleotides read TGTGCCAGCAGTTCCAGGGGGGGCAATCAGCCCCAGCATTTT.

This chain connects TRBV29-1 to TRBJ2-3; 10 nucleotides match TRBD1. The CDR3 is 13 residues long. Germline values: CDR1 SQVTM, CDR2 ANQGSEA. With V trimmed by 4 bases and J by 4 bases, 2 bases remained unmatched. As DNA, the CDR3 is TGCAGCGTTGGTGGGACAGGGGCAGATACGCAGTATTTT. Its translation: CSVGGTGADTQYF.

This clonotype was counted ten times or more. This chain connects TRBV20-1 to TRBJ2-7; 11 bases line up with TRBD1. Germline loops: CDR1 DFQATT, CDR2 SNEGSKA (reference sequence). V lost 6 bases and J lost 7; bases outside the gene matches: 5. The CDR3 is 12 residues long. CDR3 sequence reads: CSALDRGLEQYF. The CDR3 DNA reads TGCAGTGCCCTGGACAGGGGGCTGGAGCAGTACTTC.

This clonotype was detected only a few times. V is TRBV19 and J is TRBJ2-1; no firm D call. Trimming took 2 bases from V and 0 from J, leaving 11 bases between them. CDR1 LNHDA and CDR2 SQIVND come from the germline V gene (reference sequence). This CDR3 region has 16 residues. This CDR3 reads CASSIRRGVSYNEQFF. In DNA, the CDR3 is TGTGCCAGTAGTATAAGAAGAGGTGTCTCCTACAATGAGCAGTTCTTC.